The clone carrying this T cell receptor beta chain was seen at least ten times. The sample belongs to a study of T cells after yellow fever vaccination. Study at large: The authors prepared low-cell-number fractions using SMART-Seq v4 Ultra Low Input.

The CDR3 is 16 amino acids. The V gene lost 5 bases and the J gene lost 0 bases, with 17 bases spanning the gap. The germline CDR1 and CDR2 sequences are MDHEN and SYDVKM. In making TCR cDNA, 5'RACE template switching added a universal primer site and UMIs to it. TCRdb reprocessed the 5' RACE reads via MiXCR and lists one record per CDR3 protein. The sample consists of around 340,000 distinct CDR3 sequences, more than 8.5% of them appearing once. The origin of this receptor is a man aged 18-30 years who received the YFV17D yellow fever vaccine. The gene calls are TRBV28 and TRBJ2-7; TRBD1 might be the D (6 bases). The sequencing here drew on PBMCs, taken on the day of the first yellow fever vaccination. The CDR3: CASSLSQGLSSYEQYV. The CDR3 nucleotides read TGTGCCAGCAGTCTATCACAGGGTCTAAGCTCCTACGAGCAGTACGTC.